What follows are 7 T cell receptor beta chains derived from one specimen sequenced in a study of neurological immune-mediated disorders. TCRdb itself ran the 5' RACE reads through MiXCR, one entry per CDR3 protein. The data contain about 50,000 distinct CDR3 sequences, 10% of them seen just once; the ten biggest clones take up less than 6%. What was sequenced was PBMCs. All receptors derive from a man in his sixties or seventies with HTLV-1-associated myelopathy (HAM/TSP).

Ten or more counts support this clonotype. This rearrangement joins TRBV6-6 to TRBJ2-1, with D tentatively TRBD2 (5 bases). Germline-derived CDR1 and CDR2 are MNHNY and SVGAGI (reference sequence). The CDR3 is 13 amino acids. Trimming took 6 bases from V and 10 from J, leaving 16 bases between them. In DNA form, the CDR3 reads TGTGCCAGCAGCTCCGGTCCGGGCGGGGAGCAGTTCTTC. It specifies CASSSGPGGEQFF.

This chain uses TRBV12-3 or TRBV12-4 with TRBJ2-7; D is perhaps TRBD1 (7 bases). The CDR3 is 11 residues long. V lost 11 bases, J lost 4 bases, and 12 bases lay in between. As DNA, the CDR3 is TGTGCCTCAGGGGGGAGATACGAGCAGTACTTC. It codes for CASGGRYEQYF.

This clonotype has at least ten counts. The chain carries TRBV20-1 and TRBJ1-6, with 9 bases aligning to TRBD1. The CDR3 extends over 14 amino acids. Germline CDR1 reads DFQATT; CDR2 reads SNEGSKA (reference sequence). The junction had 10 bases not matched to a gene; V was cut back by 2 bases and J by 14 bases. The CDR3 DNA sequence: TGCAGTGCTAGACCCGACAGGGGGGGTGTGGCCCTCCACTTT. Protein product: CSARPDRGGVALHF.

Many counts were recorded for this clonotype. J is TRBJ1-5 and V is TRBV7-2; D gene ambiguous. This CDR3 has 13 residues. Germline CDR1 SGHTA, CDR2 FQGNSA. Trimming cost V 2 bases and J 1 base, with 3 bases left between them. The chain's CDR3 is CASSLQSNQPQHF. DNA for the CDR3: TGTGCCAGCAGCTTACAGAGCAATCAGCCCCAGCATTTT.

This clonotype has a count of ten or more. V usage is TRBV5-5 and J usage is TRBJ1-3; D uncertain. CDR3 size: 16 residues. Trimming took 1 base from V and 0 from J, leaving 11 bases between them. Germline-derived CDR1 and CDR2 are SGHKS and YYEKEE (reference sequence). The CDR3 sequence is CASSLWEQLSGNTIYF. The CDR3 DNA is TGTGCCAGCAGCTTGTGGGAACAGCTCTCTGGAAACACCATATATTTT.

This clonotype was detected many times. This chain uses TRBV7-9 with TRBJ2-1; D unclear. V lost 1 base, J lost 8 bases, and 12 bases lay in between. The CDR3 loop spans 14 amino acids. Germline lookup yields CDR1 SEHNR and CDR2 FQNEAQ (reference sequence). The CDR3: CASSLGRRNYEQFF. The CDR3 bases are TGTGCCAGCAGCTTAGGCCGTCGTAACTATGAGCAGTTCTTC. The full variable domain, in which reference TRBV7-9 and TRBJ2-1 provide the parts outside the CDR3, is DTGVSQNPRHKITKRGQNVTFRCDPISEHNRLYWYRQTLGQGPEFLTYFQNEAQLEKSRLLSDRFSAERPKGSFSTLEIQRTEQGDSAMYLCASSLGRRNYEQFFGPGTRLTVL.

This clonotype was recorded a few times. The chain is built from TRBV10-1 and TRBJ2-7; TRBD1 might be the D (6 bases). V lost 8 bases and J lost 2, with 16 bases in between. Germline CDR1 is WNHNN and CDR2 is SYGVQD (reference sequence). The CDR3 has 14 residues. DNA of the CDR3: TGCGCCAGCCTCGAACAGGGAGTCCCCTACGAGCAGTACTTC. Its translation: CASLEQGVPYEQYF.